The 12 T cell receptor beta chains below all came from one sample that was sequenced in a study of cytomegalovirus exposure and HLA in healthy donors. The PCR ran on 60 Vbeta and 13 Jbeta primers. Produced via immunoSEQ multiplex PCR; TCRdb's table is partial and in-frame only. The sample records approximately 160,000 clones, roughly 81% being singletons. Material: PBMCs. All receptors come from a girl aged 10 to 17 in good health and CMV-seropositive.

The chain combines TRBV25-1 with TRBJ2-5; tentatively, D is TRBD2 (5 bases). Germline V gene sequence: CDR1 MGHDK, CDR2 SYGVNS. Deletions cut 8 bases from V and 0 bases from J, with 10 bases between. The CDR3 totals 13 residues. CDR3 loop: CASGSGDQETQYF. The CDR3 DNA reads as TGTGCCAGCGGATCCGGGGACCAAGAGACCCAGTACTTC.

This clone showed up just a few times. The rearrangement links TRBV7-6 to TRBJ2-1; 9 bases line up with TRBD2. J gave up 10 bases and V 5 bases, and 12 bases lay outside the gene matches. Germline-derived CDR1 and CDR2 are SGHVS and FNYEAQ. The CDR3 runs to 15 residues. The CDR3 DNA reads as TGTGCCAGCAGCGCCTTACCGGGACTAGCATTCGAGCAGTTCTTC. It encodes CASSALPGLAFEQFF.

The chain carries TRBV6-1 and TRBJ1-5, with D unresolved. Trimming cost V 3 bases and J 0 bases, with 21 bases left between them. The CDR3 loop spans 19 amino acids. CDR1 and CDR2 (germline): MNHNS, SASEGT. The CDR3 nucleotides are TGTGCCAGCAGTGACAAGGCAGTCAGGATATTTTATAGCAATCAGCCCCAGCATTTT. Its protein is CASSDKAVRIFYSNQPQHF.

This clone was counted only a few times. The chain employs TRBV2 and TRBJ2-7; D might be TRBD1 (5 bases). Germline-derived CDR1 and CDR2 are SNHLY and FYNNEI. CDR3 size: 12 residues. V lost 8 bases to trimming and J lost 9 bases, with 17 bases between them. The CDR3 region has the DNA TGTGCCAGCGGTACCCCAGGGTATGCGCAGTACTTC. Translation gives CASGTPGYAQYF.

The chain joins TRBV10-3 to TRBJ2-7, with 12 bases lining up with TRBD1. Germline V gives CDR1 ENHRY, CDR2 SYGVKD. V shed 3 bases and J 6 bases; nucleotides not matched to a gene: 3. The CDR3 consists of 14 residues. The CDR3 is CAISERDRGPEQYF. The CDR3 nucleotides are TGTGCCATCAGTGAACGGGACAGGGGGCCCGAGCAGTACTTC.

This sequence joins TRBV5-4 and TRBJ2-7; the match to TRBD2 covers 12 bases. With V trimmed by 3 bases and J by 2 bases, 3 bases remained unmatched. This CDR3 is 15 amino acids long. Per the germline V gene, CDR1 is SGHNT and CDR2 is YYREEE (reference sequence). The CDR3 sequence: CASSSGTSGPYEQYF. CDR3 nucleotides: TGTGCCAGCAGCTCTGGGACTAGCGGGCCCTACGAGCAGTACTTC.

The DNA for the CDR3 is TGTGCCAGCAGCCCCGACCTTTTGCGGGAGCAGTACTTC. This sequence encodes CASSPDLLREQYF. The genes are TRBV7-2 and TRBJ2-7; unclear D gene. CDR1 is SGHTA, CDR2 FQGNSA, per germline. The CDR3 totals 13 residues. Trimming cost V 5 bases and J 7 bases, with 15 bases left between them.

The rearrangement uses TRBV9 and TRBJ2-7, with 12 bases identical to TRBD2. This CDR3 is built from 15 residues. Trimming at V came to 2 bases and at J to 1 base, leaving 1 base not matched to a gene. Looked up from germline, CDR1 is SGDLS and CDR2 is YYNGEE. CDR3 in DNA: TGTGCCAGCAGCGTCGGACTAGCGGGGTCCTACGAGCAGTACTTC. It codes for CASSVGLAGSYEQYF.

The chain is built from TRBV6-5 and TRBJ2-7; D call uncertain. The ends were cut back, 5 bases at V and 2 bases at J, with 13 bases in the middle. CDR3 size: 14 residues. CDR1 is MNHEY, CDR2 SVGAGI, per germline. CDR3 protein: CASSEIARTYEQYF. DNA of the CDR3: TGTGCCAGCAGTGAAATCGCCAGGACCTACGAGCAGTACTTC.

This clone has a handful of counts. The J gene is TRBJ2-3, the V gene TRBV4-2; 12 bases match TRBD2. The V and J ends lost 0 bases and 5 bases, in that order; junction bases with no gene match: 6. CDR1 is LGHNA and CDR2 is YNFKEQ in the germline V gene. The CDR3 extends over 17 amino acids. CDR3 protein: CASSQESSGGAGDTQYF. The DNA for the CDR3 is TGTGCCAGCAGCCAAGAGTCTAGCGGGGGGGCGGGAGATACGCAGTATTTT.

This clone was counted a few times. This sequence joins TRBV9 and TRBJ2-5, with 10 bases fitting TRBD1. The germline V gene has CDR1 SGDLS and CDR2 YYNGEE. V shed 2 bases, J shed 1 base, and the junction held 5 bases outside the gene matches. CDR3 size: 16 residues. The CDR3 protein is CASSVGTGVGQETQYF. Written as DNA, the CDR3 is TGTGCCAGCAGCGTTGGGACAGGGGTCGGCCAAGAGACCCAGTACTTC.

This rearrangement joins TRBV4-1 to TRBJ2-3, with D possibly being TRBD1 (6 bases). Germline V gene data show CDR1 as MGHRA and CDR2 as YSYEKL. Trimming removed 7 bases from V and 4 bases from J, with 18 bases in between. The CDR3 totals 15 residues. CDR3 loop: CASTLGALDPDTQYF. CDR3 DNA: TGCGCCAGCACCCTGGGGGCACTGGACCCAGATACGCAGTATTTT.